The rows below give T cell receptor beta chains drawn from one sample of a study of shared clonotypes between healthy human individuals. Profiled with immunoSEQ multiplex PCR; TCRdb holds only in-frame clones, not every one. The sample lists about 1,800,000 clones, about 94% occurring once. Sequenced sample: naive CD8+ T cells sorted from blood. Receptor source: a man aged 18 to 35 in good health. Each CDR3 is given with its conserved first and last residue. D genes are given only for firm matches. Only part of the rows carry a size: once, few, many, or a class if the clone is expanded.

j_gene,abundance,d_gene,v_gene,CDR3aa,CDR3nt
TRBJ1-2,.,.,TRBV29-1,CSVVEDSGGYTF,TGCAGCGTTGTTGAGGACTCGGGAGGCTACACCTTC
TRBJ2-1,.,.,TRBV27,CASSFQGYEQFF,TGTGCCAGCAGTTTTCAGGGCTATGAGCAGTTCTTC
TRBJ1-1,.,.,TRBV5-6,CASTPRMGVAEAFF,TGTGCCAGCACCCCCCGGATGGGGGTAGCTGAAGCTTTCTTT
TRBJ2-7,.,.,TRBV7-8,CASSSGGLHYEQYF,TGTGCCAGCAGCTCGGGCGGGCTACACTACGAGCAGTACTTC
TRBJ2-7,.,.,TRBV27,CASSPGIAYEQYF,TGTGCCAGCTCCCCCGGCATTGCCTACGAGCAGTACTTC
TRBJ1-2,.,TRBD1,TRBV5-1,CASSLVGQESSGYTF,TGCGCCAGCAGCTTGGTGGGACAGGAATCGAGTGGCTACACCTTC
TRBJ1-1,.,.,TRBV30,CAWSPINTEAFF,TGTGCCTGGAGCCCAATAAACACTGAAGCTTTCTTT
TRBJ2-7,once,.,TRBV6-6,CASSYSGPYEQYF,TGTGCCAGCAGTTATTCAGGGCCGTACGAGCAGTACTTC
TRBJ2-1,.,.,TRBV6-7,CASSYSSRGWDNNEQFF,TGTGCCAGCAGTTACTCTTCAAGGGGCTGGGACAACAATGAGCAGTTCTTC
TRBJ2-7,.,.,TRBV19,CASSMDSSYEQYF,TGTGCCAGTAGTATGGACAGCTCCTACGAGCAGTACTTC
TRBJ1-5,.,.,TRBV19,CASSIGGDGGEPQHF,TGTGCCAGTAGTATAGGGGGGGACGGTGGAGAGCCCCAGCATTTT
TRBJ2-7,.,TRBD1,TRBV29-1,CSVEDSKLRQGDLNTPYEQYF,TGCAGCGTTGAAGATTCGAAGTTGAGACAGGGGGATCTAAATACCCCCTACGAGCAGTACTTC
TRBJ2-1,.,.,TRBV20-1,CSAWAGNEQFF,TGCAGTGCTTGGGCGGGCAATGAGCAGTTCTTC
TRBJ2-3,.,.,TRBV4-1,CASSQLDTDTQYF,TGCGCCAGCAGCCAACTAGATACAGATACGCAGTATTTT
TRBJ2-1,.,TRBD2,TRBV27,CASSFGTRGEQFF,TGTGCCAGCAGTTTCGGGACTAGGGGTGAGCAGTTCTTC